One and the same sample provided the 25 T cell receptor beta chains below, sequenced in a study of shared clonotypes between healthy human individuals. Assay: immunoSEQ multiplex PCR; the TCRdb copy retains only in-frame clones and omits some. This table holds 980,000 or so clones, roughly 72% found once. Sequencing was performed on memory CD4+ T cells sorted from blood. Subset meaning: CD45RA-negative fraction. Every receptor here comes from a young man in good health.

The rearrangement joins TRBV28 to TRBJ1-6, with 9 bases lining up with TRBD1. The germline V gene encodes CDR1 MDHEN and CDR2 SYDVKM. The CDR3 extends over 13 amino acids. The J segment lost 10 bases and the V segment lost 5 bases, leaving 3 bases of the junction unmatched. The CDR3 protein is CASSDRGGSPLHF. CDR3 DNA: TGTGCCAGCAGTGACAGGGGGGGATCACCCCTCCACTTT. Using reference TRBV28 and TRBJ1-6 for the parts outside the CDR3, the full variable domain is DVKVTQSSRYLVKRTGEKVFLECVQDMDHENMFWYRQDPGLGLRLIYFSYDVKMKEKGDIPEGYSVSREKKERFSLILESASTNQTSMYLCASSDRGGSPLHFGNGTRLTVT.

This sequence joins TRBV6-5 and TRBJ2-2, with 11 bases aligning to TRBD2. CDR1 MNHEY and CDR2 SVGAGI come from the germline V gene. The CDR3 runs to 14 residues. Trimming cost V 6 bases and J 6 bases; bases outside gene matches: 3. The CDR3 coding sequence is TGTGCCAGCAGAACTAGCGGGAGCTCCGGGGAGCTGTTTTTT. Protein: CASRTSGSSGELFF.

V and J are TRBV19 and TRBJ2-7, with D unclear. The V gene's germline CDR1 is LNHDA and CDR2 SQIVND (reference sequence). The CDR3 spans 13 residues. The V and J ends lost 5 bases and 1 base respectively, with 9 bases between them. The DNA for the CDR3 is TGTGCCAGTAGTGAAGACCGTTCCTACGAGCAGTACTTC. This gives the protein CASSEDRSYEQYF.

V and J are TRBV5-5 and TRBJ1-2, with 7 bases identical to TRBD1. The CDR3 is 15 residues long. V was clipped by 0 bases and J by 8 bases; unmatched bases: 10. Germline lookup yields CDR1 SGHKS and CDR2 YYEKEE (reference sequence). The CDR3 protein is CASSLAWTGVPGYTF. The CDR3 region has the DNA TGTGCCAGCAGCTTGGCCTGGACAGGAGTACCCGGCTACACCTTC.

This rearrangement joins TRBV6-6 to TRBJ1-1, with 7 bases matching TRBD1. CDR1 and CDR2 from the germline V gene are MNHNY and SVGAGI (reference sequence). This CDR3 spans 15 amino acids. Trimming at V came to 0 bases and at J to 6 bases, leaving 7 bases not matched to a gene. The DNA of the CDR3 is TGTGCCAGCAGTTACTCCCGGGACAGAGGCGCTGAAGCTTTCTTT. It is translated as CASSYSRDRGAEAFF.

The table lists this clone with a few counts. V and J are TRBV2 and TRBJ2-1, with D possibly matching TRBD2 (6 bases). Germline V gene sequence: CDR1 SNHLY, CDR2 FYNNEI. The CDR3 spans 15 residues. Trimming pared 6 bases from V and 5 bases from J, leaving 17 bases between. The chain's CDR3 is CASRRRGLRDNEQFF. CDR3 nucleotide sequence: TGTGCCAGCAGGAGGAGGGGCCTTCGGGACAATGAGCAGTTCTTC.

The V and J genes are TRBV7-2 and TRBJ2-7; 9 bases are shared with TRBD1. The CDR3 is made up of 16 amino acids. J gave up 7 bases and V 4 bases, and 14 bases lay outside the gene matches. Germline V gives CDR1 SGHTA, CDR2 FQGNSA. The CDR3 DNA reads TGTGCCAGCAGCTCGGTCCCCCTACAGGGGGCTGGTGAGCAGTACTTC. Its protein product is CASSSVPLQGAGEQYF.

V is TRBV2 and J is TRBJ1-3, with 11 bases matching TRBD1. J gave up 0 bases and V 4 bases, and 5 bases lay outside the gene matches. CDR1 and CDR2 from the germline V gene are SNHLY and FYNNEI. The CDR3 consists of 17 residues. The CDR3 spells CASSGTGGAISGNTIYF. The CDR3 nucleotides read TGTGCCAGCAGTGGGACAGGGGGCGCGATCTCTGGAAACACCATATATTTT. Complete variable domain (other parts from reference TRBV2 and TRBJ1-3): EPEVTQTPSHQVTQMGQEVILRCVPISNHLYFYWYRQILGQKVEFLVSFYNNEISEKSEIFDDQFSVERPDGSNFTLKIRSTKLEDSAMYFCASSGTGGAISGNTIYFGEGSWLTVV.

The rearrangement joins TRBV7-3 to TRBJ2-7, with 10 bases that match TRBD1. The CDR3 is 15 residues long. With V trimmed by 0 bases and J by 3 bases, 2 bases remained unmatched. Germline assignment: CDR1 SGHTA and CDR2 FQGTGA. The CDR3 is CASSLTGQGIYEQYF. In DNA form, the CDR3 reads TGTGCCAGCAGCTTAACGGGACAGGGGATCTACGAGCAGTACTTC.

A remark on this clone: This sample also contains other DNA sequences that code for the same CDR3. The chain is built from TRBV6-5 and TRBJ2-7; no firm D call. This CDR3 has 11 amino acids. The ends were cut back, 6 bases at V and 2 bases at J, with 5 bases in the middle. In germline, CDR1 is MNHEY, CDR2 SVGAGI. The CDR3 loop reads CASSNTYEQYF. The DNA for the CDR3 is TGTGCCAGCAGCAATACCTACGAGCAGTACTTC.

This chain links TRBV9 with TRBJ2-1; 8 bases are shared with TRBD2. V was clipped by 0 bases and J by 7 bases; unmatched bases: 6. From germline, CDR1 is SGDLS and CDR2 YYNGEE. The CDR3 extends over 15 amino acids. In nucleotides, the CDR3 is TGTGCCAGCAGCGTAGTCCCGGGGGGGCAGAATGAGCAGTTCTTC. It is translated as CASSVVPGGQNEQFF.

The rearrangement links TRBV10-1 to TRBJ1-1; 10 positions agree with TRBD1. Germline loops: CDR1 WNHNN, CDR2 SYGVQD (reference sequence). Germline trimming cut 6 bases from V and 4 bases from J; bases unmatched to any gene: 8. The CDR3 consists of 15 residues. This CDR3 is CASRAGTGAFTEAFF. In nucleotides, the CDR3 is TGCGCCAGCAGGGCCGGGACAGGGGCTTTCACTGAAGCTTTCTTT.

The chain recombines TRBV29-1 with TRBJ2-1; 9 bases are shared with TRBD1. CDR3 length: 16 residues. Germline assignment: CDR1 SQVTM and CDR2 ANQGSEA. J lost 0 bases, V lost 7 bases, and 10 bases had no gene match. The CDR3 reads CSAGDRVLSSYNEQFF. The DNA of the CDR3 is TGCAGCGCCGGGGACAGGGTCCTTAGCTCCTACAATGAGCAGTTCTTC.

J is TRBJ2-5 and V is TRBV4-1, with D maybe TRBD1 (6 bases). Judging by the DNA end, TRBJ2-7 fits better; the J call may be wrong. The CDR3 spans 14 residues. Germline lookup yields CDR1 MGHRA and CDR2 YSYEKL. CDR3 amino acids: CASSLYRDNSEQYF. In DNA form, the CDR3 reads TGCGCCAGCAGCCTATACAGGGATAACAGCGAGCAGTACTTC.

This clone was recorded only once. The chain joins TRBV4-1 to TRBJ1-5; D may be TRBD1 (6 bases). Germline CDR1 reads MGHRA; CDR2 reads YSYEKL. There are 18 residues in the CDR3. Trimming removed 0 bases at V and 9 bases at J, with 24 bases between. The CDR3, as DNA: TGCGCCAGCAGCCAAGAGTTGGGAAGCAGGGAGAGAGGGGGGCCCCAGCATTTT. Protein: CASSQELGSRERGGPQHF.

The chain combines TRBV4-1 with TRBJ1-6; maybe TRBD1 (6 bases). Trimming pared 0 bases from V and 12 bases from J, leaving 15 bases between. The CDR3 covers 15 residues. Germline CDR1 reads MGHRA; CDR2 reads YSYEKL. As DNA, the CDR3 is TGCGCCAGCAGCCAAGATTCGCCAGGGGTTGGACCCCTCCACTTT. Protein product: CASSQDSPGVGPLHF.

This chain links TRBV18 with TRBJ2-2; D perhaps matches TRBD2 (5 bases). Deletions cut 1 base from V and 2 bases from J, with 8 bases between. The CDR3 has 15 residues. Germline values: CDR1 KGHSH, CDR2 LQKENI. CDR3 in amino acids: CASSPQSGNTGELFF. CDR3 coding DNA: TGTGCCAGCTCACCACAAAGCGGAAACACCGGGGAGCTGTTTTTT.

Here the CDR3 DNA reads TGTGCCAGCAGCCAAACCTCCGAGCAGTACTTC. This gives the protein CASSQTSEQYF. The chain employs TRBV14 and TRBJ2-7; D is unresolved. Germline V gene data show CDR1 as SGHDN and CDR2 as FVKESK. The length of the CDR3 is 11 residues. V gave up 2 bases and J gave up 6 bases, with 5 bases separating them.

The chain has TRBV4-1 and TRBJ2-3, with D unclear. Germline V lookup: CDR1 MGHRA, CDR2 YSYEKL. The CDR3 has 15 amino acids. V lost 2 bases and J lost 9, with 18 bases in between. CDR3 DNA sequence: TGCGCCAGCAGCCAAAACCCCACGGTACCCGGGACGCAGTATTTT. Translating it yields CASSQNPTVPGTQYF.

The chain carries TRBV7-9 and TRBJ2-2, with D maybe TRBD1 (5 bases). The V end lost 5 bases, the J end lost 1 base, and 11 bases lay between the germline ends. Germline V gene sequence: CDR1 SEHNR, CDR2 FQNEAQ (reference sequence). The length of the CDR3 is 15 residues. The CDR3 DNA reads TGTGCCAGCAGCGCCCGACAGATGAACACCGGGGAGCTGTTTTTT. Translation gives CASSARQMNTGELFF.

V and J are TRBV18 and TRBJ2-1, with a tentative D call TRBD1 (5 bases). Germline V lookup: CDR1 KGHSH, CDR2 LQKENI. The CDR3 extends over 16 amino acids. V was pared by 2 bases and J by 5 bases, with 16 bases between. In nucleotides, the CDR3 is TGTGCCAGCTCACCAACAACAGGTGCTTCGGACAATGAGCAGTTCTTC. Its translation is CASSPTTGASDNEQFF.

This clone was seen only a few times. The J gene is TRBJ2-3, the V gene TRBV28; TRBD2 might be the D (5 bases). With 6 bases removed from V and 7 bases from J, the gap between germline ends came to 23 bases. The germline V gene encodes CDR1 MDHEN and CDR2 SYDVKM. The CDR3 runs 16 residues. The CDR3 here is CASSPPRGRGGHTQYF. CDR3 nucleotide sequence: TGTGCCAGCAGCCCCCCAAGAGGCCGAGGAGGTCATACGCAGTATTTT.

The J gene is TRBJ1-1, the V gene TRBV25-1; no reliable D call. CDR3 length: 17 residues. Germline V lookup: CDR1 MGHDK, CDR2 SYGVNS. V lost 0 bases to trimming and J lost 3 bases, with 17 bases between them. The CDR3 region is CASSEYSGRAGDTEAFF. As DNA, the CDR3 is TGTGCCAGCAGTGAATACTCGGGTCGGGCTGGGGACACTGAAGCTTTCTTT. Combining the CDR3 with reference TRBV25-1 and TRBJ1-1 gives the whole variable domain EADIYQTPRYLVIGTGKKITLECSQTMGHDKMYWYQQDPGMELHLIHYSYGVNSTEKGDLSSESTVSRIRTEHFPLTLESARPSHTSQYLCASSEYSGRAGDTEAFFGQGTRLTVV.

This clone has a handful of counts. The V call is TRBV4-1, the J call TRBJ2-7, with 8 bases identical to TRBD2. CDR1 and CDR2 (germline): MGHRA, YSYEKL. This CDR3 contains 15 residues. The trim removed 0 bases at V and 2 bases at J, leaving 3 bases unmatched. The CDR3 here is CASSQDETSAYEQYF. The CDR3 DNA reads as TGCGCCAGCAGCCAAGACGAGACTAGCGCCTACGAGCAGTACTTC.

Points on this clone: This same CDR3 is encoded by further DNA sequences in the sample. This chain connects TRBV6-5 to TRBJ2-7; D is unclear. The CDR3 has 13 residues. Per germline, CDR1 MNHEY and CDR2 SVGAGI. Trimming left V 5 bases short and J 4 bases short, with 12 bases between. CDR3 sequence reads: CASSIGPVYEQYF. The CDR3 coding sequence is TGTGCCAGCAGTATCGGGCCAGTATACGAGCAGTACTTC.